The next 32 T cell receptor beta chains were all read from a single sample in a study of blood T cell repertoires in COVID-19. The data were produced by immunoSEQ multiplex PCR, yet TCRdb's version contains in-frame clones alone and is incomplete. The table has some 24,000 clones, 80% to 90% seen once. Sequenced input: peripheral blood. Receptor source: a human donor in a cohort sampled during active COVID-19.

The V call is TRBV28, the J call TRBJ1-5; D not certain. Germline V gene lookup returns CDR1 MDHEN and CDR2 SYDVKM. Trimming stripped 7 bases from V and 2 bases from J, with 12 bases between. The CDR3 spans 14 residues. This CDR3 is CASTPNLGNQPQHF. CDR3 bases: TGTGCCAGCACCCCAAACTTAGGCAATCAGCCCCAGCATTTT.

The V and J genes are TRBV27 and TRBJ2-1; 9 nucleotides line up with TRBD2. This CDR3 has 16 amino acids. CDR1 is MNHEY, CDR2 SMNVEV, per germline (reference sequence). With V trimmed by 5 bases and J by 4 bases, 9 bases remained unmatched. The CDR3: CASSPTSGAPYNEQFF. CDR3 coding DNA: TGTGCCAGCAGTCCGACTAGCGGAGCCCCATACAATGAGCAGTTCTTC.

The gene calls are TRBV7-2 and TRBJ1-5; D unresolved. Germline lookup yields CDR1 SGHTA and CDR2 FQGNSA. V was pared by 5 bases and J by 1 base, with 6 bases between. The CDR3 is 13 amino acids. CDR3 residues: CASSAQSNQPQHF. CDR3 sequence (DNA): TGTGCCAGCAGCGCACAGAGCAATCAGCCCCAGCATTTT. The full variable domain, in which reference TRBV7-2 and TRBJ1-5 provide the parts outside the CDR3, is GAGVSQSPSNKVTEKGKDVELRCDPISGHTALYWYRQSLGQGLEFLIYFQGNSAPDKSGLPSDRFSAERTGGSVSTLTIQRTQQEDSAVYLCASSAQSNQPQHFGDGTRLSIL.

This chain uses TRBV3-1 (or the pseudogene TRBV3-2) with TRBJ1-1, with D unclear. This CDR3 is 15 amino acids long. V gave up 1 base and J gave up 0 bases, with 9 bases separating them. Per the germline V gene, CDR1 is LGHDT and CDR2 is YNNKEL (reference sequence). The CDR3 spells CASSQVYTVNTEAFF. DNA for the CDR3: TGTGCCAGCAGCCAAGTGTACACAGTGAACACTGAAGCTTTCTTT.

The rearrangement uses TRBV6-5 and TRBJ2-7; 8 bases are shared with TRBD2. CDR1 MNHEY and CDR2 SVGAGI come from the germline V gene. Unmatched junction bases numbered 11, after V lost 4 bases and J lost 6 bases. CDR3 length: 15 amino acids. CDR3 DNA sequence: TGTGCCAGCAGTTCATTAATCCTCGGGGGGGCCGAGCAGTACTTC. Its protein is CASSSLILGGAEQYF.

This rearrangement joins TRBV30 to TRBJ1-6, with D possibly being TRBD1 (5 bases). CDR3 length equals 13 residues. Germline loops: CDR1 GTSNPN, CDR2 SVGIG (reference sequence). Trimming took off 5 bases at V and 5 bases at J, with 10 bases between the two ends. DNA of the CDR3: TGTGCCTGGGCCCAGGGCAATAATTCACCCCTCCACTTT. Translated: CAWAQGNNSPLHF.

The rearrangement joins TRBV7-9 to TRBJ2-3; 9 nucleotides agree with TRBD2. The CDR3 contains 17 residues. Germline values: CDR1 SEHNR, CDR2 FQNEAQ (reference sequence). The J segment lost 2 bases and the V segment lost 5 bases, leaving 11 bases of the junction unmatched. CDR3 DNA sequence: TGTGCCAGCAGCCCCTCATGGCGGGGGGGTGCCACAGATACGCAGTATTTT. Translating gives CASSPSWRGGATDTQYF.

This chain links TRBV7-9 with TRBJ2-5; 8 bases are a match to TRBD1. Germline V lookup: CDR1 SEHNR, CDR2 FQNEAQ (reference sequence). CDR3 length equals 15 residues. The ends lost 3 bases at V and 0 bases at J; junction bases unmatched: 3. The CDR3 loop is CASSFGQGHQETQYF. The CDR3 bases are TGTGCCAGCAGCTTCGGACAGGGACACCAAGAGACCCAGTACTTC.

The chain is built from TRBV19 and TRBJ2-3; no clear D. The CDR3 extends over 14 amino acids. CDR1 is LNHDA and CDR2 is SQIVND in the germline V gene (reference sequence). Trimming left V 3 bases short and J 0 bases short, with 7 bases between. CDR3 residues: CASSISASTDTQYF. In DNA, the CDR3 is TGTGCCAGTAGTATTTCAGCGAGCACAGATACGCAGTATTTT.

This chain links TRBV13 with TRBJ1-2; D ambiguous. The germline V and J ends were trimmed by 0 bases and 0 bases, with 5 bases remaining between them. The CDR3 is 14 amino acids. Per germline, CDR1 PRHDT and CDR2 FYEKMQ (reference sequence). Here the CDR3 DNA reads TGTGCCAGCAGCTTAGGACAGCCTAACTATGGCTACACCTTC. It specifies CASSLGQPNYGYTF.

This chain uses TRBV30 with TRBJ2-2; D may be TRBD1 (6 bases). V was pared by 3 bases and J by 7 bases, with 9 bases between. The CDR3 extends over 12 amino acids. In germline, CDR1 is GTSNPN, CDR2 SVGIG (reference sequence). The CDR3 region is CAWRDSGGELFF. CDR3 sequence (DNA): TGTGCCTGGAGGGACAGTGGCGGGGAGCTGTTTTTT.

J is TRBJ1-5 and V is TRBV6-2 or TRBV6-3; a possible D gene is TRBD1 (5 bases). CDR1 MNHEY and CDR2 SVGEGT come from the germline V gene. The CDR3 loop spans 18 amino acids. V lost 5 bases and J lost 1, with 21 bases in between. The CDR3 DNA reads as TGTGCCAGCAGTCACATGACAGAGGACGGATTCAGCAATCAGCCCCAGCATTTT. This encodes CASSHMTEDGFSNQPQHF.

The chain employs TRBV18 and TRBJ2-5; D remains ambiguous. Trimming pared 2 bases from V and 5 bases from J, leaving 3 bases between. The CDR3 is 11 residues long. The V gene's germline CDR1 is KGHSH and CDR2 LQKENI. The CDR3 sequence: CASSPGETQYF. Written as DNA, the CDR3 is TGTGCCAGCTCACCAGGCGAGACCCAGTACTTC.

The chain couples TRBV18 to TRBJ1-6, with 8 bases aligning to TRBD1. CDR3 length: 17 amino acids. V shed 1 base, J shed 6 bases, and the junction held 8 bases outside the gene matches. Germline loops: CDR1 KGHSH, CDR2 LQKENI. The CDR3 loop is CASSPRIPGQANSPLHF. The CDR3 DNA sequence: TGTGCCAGCTCACCACGAATACCGGGACAGGCTAATTCACCCCTCCACTTT.

This chain joins TRBV29-1 and TRBJ1-5, with a possible D match to TRBD1 (5 bases). V gave up 3 bases and J gave up 4 bases, with 10 bases separating them. Germline V gives CDR1 SQVTM, CDR2 ANQGSEA. This CDR3 has 13 residues. In nucleotides, the CDR3 is TGCAGCGTTGACGAAGGGGTGAATCAGCCCCAGCATTTT. This translates into CSVDEGVNQPQHF. Combining the CDR3 with reference TRBV29-1 and TRBJ1-5 gives the whole variable domain SAVISQKPSRDICQRGTSLTIQCQVDSQVTMMFWYRQQPGQSLTLIATANQGSEATYESGFVIDKFPISRPNLTFSTLTVSNMSPEDSSIYLCSVDEGVNQPQHFGDGTRLSIL.

The J gene is TRBJ1-5, the V gene TRBV9, with TRBD1 matching over 7 bases. V dropped 0 bases and J dropped 6; count of bases not matched to a gene: 12. The CDR3 is 17 amino acids. CDR1 is SGDLS and CDR2 is YYNGEE in the germline V gene. CDR3: CASSVGPGGLEGQPQHF. The DNA of the CDR3 is TGTGCCAGCAGCGTAGGGCCAGGGGGATTAGAGGGTCAGCCCCAGCATTTT.

This clone has a handful of counts. The chain joins TRBV5-4 to TRBJ2-7; 9 nucleotides line up with TRBD1. Germline V gene sequence: CDR1 SGHNT, CDR2 YYREEE (reference sequence). V lost 4 bases, J lost 6 bases, and 5 bases stayed unmatched. The CDR3 covers 13 residues. In DNA, the CDR3 is TGTGCCAGCAGCCCGGGACAGGGCCCCGAGCAGTACTTC. This gives the protein CASSPGQGPEQYF.

The chain combines TRBV7-9 with TRBJ2-1, with D tentatively TRBD1 (6 bases). The germline V and J ends were trimmed by 5 bases and 7 bases, with 21 bases remaining between them. The CDR3 has 16 residues. The germline CDR1 and CDR2 sequences are SEHNR and FQNEAQ (reference sequence). The CDR3 loop reads CASSQSGHSGLNEQFF. The CDR3 DNA follows: TGTGCCAGCAGCCAGTCGGGACATTCGGGCTTGAATGAGCAGTTCTTC.

This rearrangement joins TRBV10-2 to TRBJ1-1, with D hard to call. The V and J ends lost 4 bases and 1 base respectively, with 4 bases between them. The CDR3 totals 12 residues. The germline gives CDR1 WSHSY, CDR2 SAAADI. DNA of the CDR3: TGCGCCAGCAGTGGAGGGAACACTGAAGCTTTCTTT. It is translated as CASSGGNTEAFF.

The chain carries TRBV29-1 and TRBJ1-1, with 8 bases lining up with TRBD1. This CDR3 has 12 residues. Germline lookup yields CDR1 SQVTM and CDR2 ANQGSEA. After removal of 6 bases from V and 6 bases from J, the junction contained 6 bases not matched to a gene. CDR3 bases: TGCAGCGTGACACAGGGGGACGCTGAAGCTTTCTTT. Translation: CSVTQGDAEAFF.

This chain uses TRBV29-1 with TRBJ1-1, with D uncertain. Looked up from germline, CDR1 is SQVTM and CDR2 is ANQGSEA. There are 13 residues in the CDR3. V shed 5 bases and J shed 1 base, with 11 bases lying between them. The CDR3 is CSVLVQPNTEAFF. DNA of the CDR3: TGCAGCGTTTTAGTACAGCCGAACACTGAAGCTTTCTTT.

The chain is built from TRBV5-1 and TRBJ2-7; TRBD2 matches at 11 bases. Per germline, CDR1 SGHRS and CDR2 YFSETQ. V shed 4 bases, J shed 7 bases, and the junction held 10 bases outside the gene matches. The CDR3 is 15 residues long. The CDR3 sequence is CASSPLAGGPGEQYF. CDR3 coding DNA: TGCGCCAGCAGCCCCTTAGCGGGAGGGCCTGGAGAGCAGTACTTC. Complete variable domain (other parts from reference TRBV5-1 and TRBJ2-7): KAGVTQTPRYLIKTRGQQVTLSCSPISGHRSVSWYQQTPGQGLQFLFEYFSETQRNKGNFPGRFSGRQFSNSRSEMNVSTLELGDSALYLCASSPLAGGPGEQYFGPGTRLTVT.

The chain carries TRBV5-4 and TRBJ2-3; TRBD1 might be the D (5 bases). CDR1 SGHNT and CDR2 YYREEE come from the germline V gene (reference sequence). Trimming left V 1 base short and J 7 bases short, with 13 bases between. The CDR3 is made up of 14 amino acids. In DNA, the CDR3 is TGTGCCAGCAGCTTGCAAGGGGCCCGAAATACGCAGTATTTT. Translation gives CASSLQGARNTQYF.

The chain carries TRBV5-1 and TRBJ2-1, with 11 nucleotides matching TRBD2. CDR1 and CDR2 from the germline V gene are SGHRS and YFSETQ. The CDR3 loop spans 14 amino acids. Trimming at V came to 4 bases and at J to 9 bases, leaving 6 bases not matched to a gene. CDR3 nucleotide sequence: TGCGCCAGCAGCATGGGGACTAGCGGACTTGAGCAGTTCTTC. It yields the protein CASSMGTSGLEQFF. The entire variable domain, with the rest obtained from reference TRBV5-1 and TRBJ2-1, is as follows: KAGVTQTPRYLIKTRGQQVTLSCSPISGHRSVSWYQQTPGQGLQFLFEYFSETQRNKGNFPGRFSGRQFSNSRSEMNVSTLELGDSALYLCASSMGTSGLEQFFGPGTRLTVL.

V usage is TRBV30 and J usage is TRBJ2-1; 8 nucleotides agree with TRBD2. CDR1 and CDR2 from the germline V gene are GTSNPN and SVGIG (reference sequence). V lost 0 bases, J lost 9 bases, and 7 bases stayed unmatched. This CDR3 comprises 14 residues. The CDR3 DNA reads as TGTGCCTGGAGTGTACTCGGGGGGGAGGGTGAGCAGTTCTTC. It specifies CAWSVLGGEGEQFF.

CDR3 bases: TGTGCCACCAGCAGGACAGGGGATGAGGGCTACACCTTC. Translating gives CATSRTGDEGYTF. The chain links TRBV15 to TRBJ1-2; 8 nucleotides agree with TRBD1. V trimming: 3 bases; J trimming: 8 bases; junction bases outside the gene matches: 5. The CDR3 runs to 13 residues. Germline loops: CDR1 LNHNV, CDR2 YYDKDF (reference sequence).

This clone was seen more than once but under ten times. The V and J genes are TRBV29-1 and TRBJ1-2, with D unclear. V was clipped by 3 bases and J by 7 bases, with 6 bases between them. Germline V gene lookup returns CDR1 SQVTM and CDR2 ANQGSEA. The CDR3 sequence is 10 residues long. The CDR3: CSVDVSGYTF. In DNA form, the CDR3 reads TGCAGCGTTGACGTCTCTGGCTACACCTTC.

The CDR3 DNA reads as TGTGCCAGCAGCCGGTCAGATACGCAGTATTTT. It yields the protein CASSRSDTQYF. The rearrangement links TRBV7-9 to TRBJ2-3; D is unclear. Trimming left V 5 bases short and J 4 bases short, with 4 bases between. Germline V gene sequence: CDR1 SEHNR, CDR2 FQNEAQ (reference sequence). CDR3 size: 11 residues.

The V and J genes are TRBV15 and TRBJ1-2; 7 bases are shared with TRBD1. Germline V gives CDR1 LNHNV, CDR2 YYDKDF (reference sequence). The CDR3 covers 16 residues. The V segment lost 3 bases and the J segment 2 bases; nucleotides outside the gene matches: 9. The CDR3 DNA reads TGTGCCACCAGCAGTGCTAGTTTCAGGGGGAACTATGGCTACACCTTC. This codes for CATSSASFRGNYGYTF.

This clone has a handful of counts. The J gene is TRBJ2-7, the V gene TRBV12-2; the table's D call TRBD1 went unverified against the DNA. TRBV12-2 counts as a pseudogene. The CDR3 extends over 10 amino acids. In nucleotides, the CDR3 is TGTGCAAGTCGTCACTACGAGCAGTACTTC. This encodes CASRHYEQYF.

The chain combines TRBV9 with TRBJ1-4; D is possibly TRBD1 (6 bases). V was clipped by 4 bases and J by 2 bases, with 12 bases between them. The germline V gene has CDR1 SGDLS and CDR2 YYNGEE. The CDR3 is 15 residues long. CDR3 sequence reads: CASSPRGGTNEKLFF. CDR3 coding DNA: TGTGCCAGCAGCCCCCGAGGGGGTACTAATGAAAAACTGTTTTTT.

The chain combines TRBV27 with TRBJ2-7, with 7 bases aligning to TRBD2. The CDR3 runs to 13 residues. V lost 2 bases to trimming and J lost 6 bases; unmatched junction nucleotides: 4. Germline V CDR1 and CDR2: MNHEY, SMNVEV (reference sequence). In DNA, the CDR3 is TGTGCCAGCAGTTTAGCGGGAGATCGCGAGCAGTACTTC. Amino acid sequence: CASSLAGDREQYF.